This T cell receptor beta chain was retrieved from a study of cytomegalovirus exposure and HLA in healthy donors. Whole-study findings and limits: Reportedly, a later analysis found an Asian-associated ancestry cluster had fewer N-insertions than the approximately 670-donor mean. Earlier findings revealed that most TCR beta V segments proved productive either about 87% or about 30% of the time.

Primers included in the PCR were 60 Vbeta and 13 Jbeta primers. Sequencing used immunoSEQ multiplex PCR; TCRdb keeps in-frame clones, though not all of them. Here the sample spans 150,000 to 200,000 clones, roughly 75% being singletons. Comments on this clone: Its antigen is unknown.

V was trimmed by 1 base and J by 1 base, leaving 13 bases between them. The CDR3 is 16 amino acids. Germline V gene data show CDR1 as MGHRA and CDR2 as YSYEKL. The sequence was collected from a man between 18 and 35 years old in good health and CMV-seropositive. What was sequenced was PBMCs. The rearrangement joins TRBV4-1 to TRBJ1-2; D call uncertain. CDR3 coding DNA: TGCGCCAGCAGCCAAGTAGCGACGGCGAGTAACTATGGCTACACCTTC. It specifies CASSQVATASNYGYTF.